Below are 19 T cell receptor beta chains sequenced from a single sample in a study of CD4 T cells in relation to SARS-CoV-2 and coronaviruses. The repertoire was sequenced with immunoSEQ multiplex PCR; TCRdb's copy has only in-frame clones and lacks some. Among some 40,000 clones, around three quarters were seen once, and the ten largest hold roughly 20%. Their antigen targets remain unknown. What was sequenced was memory CD4+ T cells from PBMCs, cultured in vitro. Every receptor here comes from an adult with COVID-19.

This sequence joins TRBV15 and TRBJ2-7, with 9 bases identical to TRBD1. Germline V gene lookup returns CDR1 LNHNV and CDR2 YYDKDF (reference sequence). This CDR3 is built from 15 residues. Trimming took 4 bases from V and 0 from J; bases not matched to a gene: 4. The CDR3 region has the DNA TGTGCCACCAGCATTGAACAGGGGGCCTCCTACGAGCAGTACTTC. This codes for CATSIEQGASYEQYF.

V usage is TRBV7-9 and J usage is TRBJ1-4; TRBD1 might be the D (6 bases). Trimming stripped 4 bases from V and 7 bases from J, with 7 bases between. The CDR3 is made up of 12 amino acids. The germline V gene encodes CDR1 SEHNR and CDR2 FQNEAQ (reference sequence). The CDR3 region has the DNA TGTGCCAGCAGCTGGGGGCGTGAAAAACTGTTTTTT. Translated, it gives CASSWGREKLFF.

The genes are TRBV19 and TRBJ1-5; D is undetermined. Germline values: CDR1 LNHDA, CDR2 SQIVND (reference sequence). The CDR3 has 15 residues. Trimming left V 1 base short and J 6 bases short, with 13 bases between. CDR3 region: CASSIVGSRIQPQHF. The CDR3 nucleotides read TGTGCCAGTAGTATAGTCGGCAGTCGGATTCAGCCCCAGCATTTT.

V is TRBV6-9 and J is TRBJ2-7, with D uncertain. Germline V lookup: CDR1 MNHGY, CDR2 SVAAGI. The CDR3 has 11 residues. Trimming left V 7 bases short and J 4 bases short, with 8 bases between. For the CDR3, the DNA is TGTGCCAGCACCCCCATTTACGAGCAGTACTTC. Its protein product is CASTPIYEQYF.

The chain uses TRBV6-5 and TRBJ1-1; perhaps TRBD1 as D (6 bases). The V end was cut by 6 bases, the J end by 4 bases, with 12 bases between. CDR3 length: 13 amino acids. Germline CDR1 is MNHEY and CDR2 is SVGAGI. The CDR3 spells CASSFATGTEAFF. CDR3 coding DNA: TGTGCCAGCAGCTTCGCGACAGGCACTGAAGCTTTCTTT.

The CDR3 loop reads CASSDDRATDTQYF. The CDR3 nucleotides read TGTGCCAGCAGCGACGACAGGGCCACAGATACGCAGTATTTT. The chain employs TRBV11-3 and TRBJ2-3; 7 positions match TRBD1. Germline CDR1 SGHNT, CDR2 YENEEA. V shed 5 bases, J shed 2 bases, and the junction held 4 bases outside the gene matches. The CDR3 is made up of 14 amino acids.

The chain recombines TRBV18 with TRBJ2-7, with D uncertain. Per germline, CDR1 KGHSH and CDR2 LQKENI. This CDR3 region has 12 residues. V was cut by 2 bases and J by 7 bases, with 9 bases left in between. CDR3 in DNA: TGTGCCAGCTCACCAGCCTCAAGAGAGCAGTACTTC. It specifies CASSPASREQYF.

The rearrangement links TRBV5-5 to TRBJ1-5; 7 bases align to TRBD1. V trimming: 4 bases; J trimming: 6 bases; junction bases outside the gene matches: 7. Per germline, CDR1 SGHKS and CDR2 YYEKEE (reference sequence). The CDR3 has 14 amino acids. The DNA for the CDR3 is TGTGCCAGCAGCATAGACAGGGTGAGTCAGCCCCAGCATTTT. As protein: CASSIDRVSQPQHF.

The chain carries TRBV30 and TRBJ2-3; 9 bases line up with TRBD1. The CDR3 contains 14 residues. With 0 bases clipped from V and 14 bases from J, the junction kept 12 bases outside the gene matches. Germline V CDR1 and CDR2: GTSNPN, SVGIG (reference sequence). CDR3 protein: CAWSVGTGPGPGYF. Written as DNA, the CDR3 is TGTGCCTGGAGTGTCGGGACAGGGCCCGGCCCCGGGTATTTT.

Notes on this clone: Relative to the germline gene, one junction end is altered; a read error may explain this. The chain carries TRBV2 and TRBJ2-3; D is uncertain. The CDR3 consists of 14 residues. The V gene's germline CDR1 is SNHLY and CDR2 FYNNEI. The CDR3 nucleotides read TGTGCCAGCAGGGAAGTGGGTGGGGCAGATACGCAGTATTTT. This translates into CASREVGGADTQYF.

The gene calls are TRBV18 and TRBJ2-1; the match to TRBD1 covers 9 bases. J lost 6 bases, V lost 4 bases, and 7 bases had no gene match. The germline CDR1 and CDR2 sequences are KGHSH and LQKENI. This CDR3 contains 15 residues. CDR3 coding DNA: TGTGCCAGCTCACGACTCGGGACAGGGTTCAATGAGCAGTTCTTC. It translates to CASSRLGTGFNEQFF.

The chain links TRBV18 to TRBJ2-3, with 7 bases lining up with TRBD2. Germline lookup yields CDR1 KGHSH and CDR2 LQKENI. The CDR3 covers 16 residues. V was clipped by 5 bases and J by 3 bases; unmatched bases: 11. The CDR3 sequence: CASSRLASFLTDTQYF. The CDR3 DNA follows: TGTGCCAGCTCAAGACTAGCTTCGTTTTTGACAGATACGCAGTATTTT.

This clone was seen more than once but under ten times. The chain carries TRBV6-5 and TRBJ1-1; D is unresolved. The CDR3 is 13 amino acids. Germline CDR1 reads MNHEY; CDR2 reads SVGAGI. V gave up 5 bases and J gave up 4 bases, with 11 bases separating them. The CDR3 spells CASSRLEGTEAFF. The CDR3 nucleotides read TGTGCCAGCAGTAGATTGGAAGGCACTGAAGCTTTCTTT.

The chain employs TRBV6-2 or TRBV6-3 and TRBJ1-1, with D hard to call. The CDR3 runs to 13 residues. The V gene lost 2 bases and the J gene lost 1 base, with 5 bases spanning the gap. CDR1 is MNHEY, CDR2 SVGEGT, per germline. CDR3 coding DNA: TGTGCCAGCAGTTACGCGGAGAACACTGAAGCTTTCTTT. Translated, it gives CASSYAENTEAFF.

This sequence joins TRBV24-1 and TRBJ2-5; tentative D call: TRBD1 (6 bases). Trimming pared 4 bases from V and 0 bases from J, leaving 11 bases between. The germline V gene has CDR1 KGHDR and CDR2 SFDVKD. The CDR3 loop spans 15 amino acids. The CDR3 reads CATSETRQDQETQYF. Written as DNA, the CDR3 is TGTGCCACCAGTGAAACACGACAGGACCAAGAGACCCAGTACTTC.

The chain has TRBV19 and TRBJ2-7, with 7 nucleotides matching TRBD1. The CDR3 spans 13 residues. Germline CDR1 is LNHDA and CDR2 is SQIVND (reference sequence). Germline trimming cut 3 bases from V and 6 bases from J; bases unmatched to any gene: 5. As DNA, the CDR3 is TGTGCCAGTAGTATGGAAGGGGGCGGCGAGCAGTACTTC. It translates to CASSMEGGGEQYF.

The rearrangement uses TRBV15 and TRBJ2-3; TRBD2 matches 7 bases. CDR1 LNHNV and CDR2 YYDKDF come from the germline V gene (reference sequence). The CDR3 length is 14 residues. V shed 4 bases and J 1 base; nucleotides not matched to a gene: 2. In DNA, the CDR3 is TGTGCCACCAGCACAACTAGCGGCACAGATACGCAGTATTTT. It specifies CATSTTSGTDTQYF.

V is TRBV2 and J is TRBJ2-5; D is undetermined. Trimming shortened V by 5 bases and J by 2 bases, and 9 bases separated the two germline ends. The germline gives CDR1 SNHLY, CDR2 FYNNEI. The CDR3 loop spans 13 amino acids. CDR3 coding DNA: TGTGCCAGCAGTCAAGATACTCAAGAGACCCAGTACTTC. Its protein product is CASSQDTQETQYF.

The J gene is TRBJ1-5, the V gene TRBV5-6; 7 bases agree with TRBD1. This CDR3 contains 15 residues. Germline V gene sequence: CDR1 SGHDT, CDR2 YYEEEE. V shed 0 bases, J shed 7 bases, and the junction held 7 bases outside the gene matches. The CDR3, as DNA: TGTGCCAGCAGCTTGGGAGTCCCAGGGGGGCAGCCCCAGCATTTT. It codes for CASSLGVPGGQPQHF. Drawing the rest from reference TRBV5-6 and TRBJ1-5, the complete variable domain is DAGVTQSPTHLIKTRGQQVTLRCSPKSGHDTVSWYQQALGQGPQFIFQYYEEEERQRGNFPDRFSGHQFPNYSSELNVNALLLGDSALYLCASSLGVPGGQPQHFGDGTRLSIL.